The rows below give T cell receptor beta chains drawn from one sample of a study of beta chain features in type 1 diabetes. The method was immunoSEQ multiplex PCR; TCRdb's version includes in-frame clones alone and lacks a portion of them. The repertoire consists of roughly 240,000 clones, with about 71% occurring once and the leading ten covering 0.053%. The sequencing input was naive CD4+ T cells from blood. These TCRs come from a man aged 30-40 years in good health. Both conserved end residues are part of each CDR3.

TRBJ2-3 TRBV30 12 CAWSSGTDTQYF
TRBJ2-7 TRBV5-1 13 CASSLEGVYEQYF
TRBJ1-3 TRBV5-4 17 CASSLEPSLNSGNTIYF
TRBJ2-3 TRBV9 14 CASSQDEGREMAYF
TRBJ2-7 TRBV29-1 13 CSVENRKTYEQYF
TRBJ2-1 TRBV9 18 CASSVGYPGGASYNEQFF
TRBJ1-3 TRBV7-2 14 CASSRGQDGNTIYF
TRBJ2-7 TRBV29-1 12 CSVVGTSYEQYF
TRBJ2-1 TRBV30 15 CAWTGRGVSYNEQFF
TRBJ1-2 TRBV30 14 CAWSGQGTSLGYTF
TRBJ2-7 TRBV5-1 13 CASSSRTSSEQYF
TRBJ2-7 TRBV19 14 CASSRDSRGYEQYF
TRBJ1-1 TRBV29-1 13 CSVRSGRVTEAFF
TRBJ2-7 TRBV30 12 CAWSPGFYEQYF
TRBJ1-6 TRBV30 15 CAWSIDGGDNSPLHF
TRBJ2-1 TRBV30 13 CAWRDNSYNEQFF
TRBJ2-7 TRBV25-1 13 CASSQVLFYEQYF
TRBJ2-7 TRBV30 13 CAWSGEGPYEQYF
TRBJ2-3 TRBV5-1 15 CASGGGSPSTDTQYF
TRBJ2-1 TRBV7-9 12 CASSSGGLGRFF
TRBJ2-7 TRBV27 15 CASTRSGRVRYEQYF
TRBJ2-5 TRBV30 13 CACPGVAGETQYF
TRBJ2-6 TRBV2 15 CASRTDYSGANVLTF
TRBJ1-3 TRBV30 12 CAWRDSGNTIYF
TRBJ2-7 TRBV29-1 13 CSVEAQGAYEQYF
TRBJ1-2 TRBV30 15 CAWRPPGQGFYGYTF
TRBJ2-7 TRBV28 15 CASSSGAGGRYEQYF
TRBJ2-1 TRBV20-1 11 CSASSVNEQFF
TRBJ2-1 TRBV28 16 CASSLAGGSSYNEQFF
TRBJ2-3 TRBV29-1 16 CSAYTPSGKGTDTQYF
TRBJ2-1 TRBV29-1 12 CSVVPGTNEQFF
TRBJ1-1 TRBV30 14 CAWISDPPRTEAFF
TRBJ2-7 TRBV7-2 14 CASRDDRGPYEQYF
TRBJ2-1 TRBV29-1 14 CSVYDRSEGVEQFF
TRBJ2-2 TRBV6-4 12 CASSTNTGELFF
TRBJ2-3 TRBV5-1 15 CASSLDGTSTDTQYF
TRBJ1-3 TRBV29-1 13 CSVDARSGNTIYF
TRBJ2-1 TRBV29-1 12 CSFGGAYNEQFF
TRBJ2-7 TRBV18 14 CASAEGQISYEQYF
TRBJ1-2 TRBV7-9 12 CASSLEGYGYTF
TRBJ2-7 TRBV28 13 CASSLGGEDEQYF
TRBJ2-5 TRBV7-2 13 CASSFRGRETQYF
TRBJ1-2 TRBV30 11 CAWSHTGGYTF
TRBJ1-1 TRBV30 17 CAWSVVRDRDSGTEAFF
TRBJ1-1 TRBV14 11 CASGWNTEAFF
TRBJ2-1 TRBV7-2 14 CASKAGQGRNEQFF
TRBJ2-3 TRBV10-3 16 CAISESIRDLTDTQYF
TRBJ2-7 TRBV20-1 11 CSARKRDEQYF
TRBJ2-5 TRBV7-2 15 CASSSTGVLKETQYF
TRBJ2-5 TRBV30 12 CAWKGLQETQYF
TRBJ1-6 TRBV5-1 14 CASSVGQGGSPLHF
TRBJ2-6 TRBV2 15 CASSAQLSGANVLTF
TRBJ2-5 TRBV29-1 13 CSVDRGSDETQYF
TRBJ2-7 TRBV29-1 13 CSVGTSGPYEQYF
TRBJ2-4 TRBV30 16 CAWSVPGQARKNIQYF
TRBJ1-6 TRBV7-9 12 CASSPGGSPLHF
TRBJ1-4 TRBV7-9 14 CASSFGQENEKLFF